This T cell receptor (beta chain) was documented in a study of blood T cell repertoires in COVID-19. Using immunoSEQ multiplex PCR, the repertoire was profiled, and TCRdb retains in-frame clones only, with some absent. The sample lists approximately 440,000 clones, about 92% seen once, with approximately 0.65% in the top ten. Per the germline V gene, CDR1 is SEHNR and CDR2 is FQNEAQ (reference sequence). After removal of 5 bases from V and 3 bases from J, the junction contained 20 bases not matched to a gene. This CDR3 is built from 19 residues. The sample taken for sequencing was PBMCs or T cells enriched from blood (not recorded which). This TCR derives from a man younger than 30 who had recovered from COVID-19. The genes are TRBV7-9 and TRBJ2-7; 9 nucleotides line up with TRBD1. CDR3 nucleotides: TGTGCCAGCAGCCGCAGCCCGGGACAGGGTATTTGGGGATACTACGAGCAGTACTTC. This codes for CASSRSPGQGIWGYYEQYF.